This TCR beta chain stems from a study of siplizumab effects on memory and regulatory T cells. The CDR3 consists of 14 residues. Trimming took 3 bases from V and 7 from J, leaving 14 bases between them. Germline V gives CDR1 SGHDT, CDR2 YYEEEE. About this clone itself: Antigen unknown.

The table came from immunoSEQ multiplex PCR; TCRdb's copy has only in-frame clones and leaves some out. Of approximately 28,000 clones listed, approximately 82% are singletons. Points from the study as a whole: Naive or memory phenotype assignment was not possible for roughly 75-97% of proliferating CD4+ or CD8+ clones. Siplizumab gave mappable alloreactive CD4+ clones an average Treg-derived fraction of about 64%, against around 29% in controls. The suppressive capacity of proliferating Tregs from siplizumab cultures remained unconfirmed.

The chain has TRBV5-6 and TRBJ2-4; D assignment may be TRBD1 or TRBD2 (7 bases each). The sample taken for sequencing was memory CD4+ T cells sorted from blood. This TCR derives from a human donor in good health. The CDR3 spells CASSWGGTANIQYF. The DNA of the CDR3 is TGTGCCAGCAGCTGGGGAGGGACAGCCAACATTCAGTACTTC.